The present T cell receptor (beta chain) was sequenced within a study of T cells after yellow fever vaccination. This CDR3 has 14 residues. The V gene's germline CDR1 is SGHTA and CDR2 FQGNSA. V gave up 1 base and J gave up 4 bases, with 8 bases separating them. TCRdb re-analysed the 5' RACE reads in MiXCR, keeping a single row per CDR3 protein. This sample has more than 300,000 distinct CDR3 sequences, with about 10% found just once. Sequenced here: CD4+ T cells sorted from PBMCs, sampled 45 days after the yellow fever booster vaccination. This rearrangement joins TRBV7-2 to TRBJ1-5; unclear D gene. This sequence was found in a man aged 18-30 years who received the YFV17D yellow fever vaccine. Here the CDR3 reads CASSLVWSNQPQHF. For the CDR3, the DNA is TGTGCCAGCAGCTTAGTGTGGTCTAATCAGCCCCAGCATTTT.